The next 30 T cell receptor beta chains were all read from a single sample in a study of T-cell memory formation after mild COVID-19. TCRdb ran MiXCR on the 5' RACE reads and lists one entry per CDR3 protein. The table lists some 49,000 distinct CDR3 sequences, 25% to 35% of them singletons. Source material: PBMCs or a T cell subset sorted from them (not recorded which). The receptors shown here come from a man younger than 35 who had mild COVID-19 (a few samples of this study predate the infection). Cell type and time point are not known.

Only a few counts were recorded for this clonotype. The chain couples TRBV6-5 to TRBJ2-3; D is ambiguous. Between the trimmed V and J ends, which lost 5 bases and 5 bases, there was a span of 14 bases. The CDR3 totals 14 residues. Germline lookup yields CDR1 MNHEY and CDR2 SVGAGI. Here the CDR3 reads CASSRAYGEDTQYF. The CDR3, as DNA: TGTGCCAGCAGTAGGGCGTACGGAGAAGATACGCAGTATTTT.

The V and J genes are TRBV4-3 and TRBJ2-5; the D gene could be TRBD1 or TRBD2 (6 bases each). CDR3 length equals 14 residues. Germline CDR1 is LGHNA and CDR2 is YSLEER. Trimming took 4 bases from V and 2 from J, leaving 11 bases between them. CDR3 in DNA: TGCGCCAGCAGCCCGGAGGGGGTACAAGAGACCCAGTACTTC. This gives the protein CASSPEGVQETQYF.

The gene calls are TRBV4-1 and TRBJ2-7; 10 bases align to TRBD1. Germline CDR1 and CDR2: MGHRA and YSYEKL. The CDR3 sequence is 14 residues long. Trimming took 3 bases from V and 5 from J; bases not matched to a gene: 4. The CDR3 nucleotides are TGCGCCAGCAGCCAGGGGGGGACAGGGGACGAGCAGTACTTC. Amino acid sequence: CASSQGGTGDEQYF.

This clonotype was observed a handful of times. The rearrangement links TRBV12-5 to TRBJ2-7; 8 bases line up with TRBD1. Germline-derived CDR1 and CDR2 are LGHNT and FRNRAP. The CDR3 consists of 14 residues. The trim removed 3 bases at V and 1 base at J, leaving 2 bases unmatched. The CDR3 DNA reads as TGTGCTAGTGGTTTAGGGACAGGATCCTACGAGCAGTACTTC. This codes for CASGLGTGSYEQYF.

For the CDR3, the DNA is TGTGCCAGCAGCTTAGTAGACGGACCAGAGACCCAGTACTTC. Translating it yields CASSLVDGPETQYF. This sequence joins TRBV7-9 and TRBJ2-5; D not resolved. CDR1 and CDR2 from the germline V gene are SEHNR and FQNEAQ (reference sequence). This CDR3 comprises 14 residues. V was trimmed by 1 base and J by 4 bases, leaving 10 bases between them.

The chain employs TRBV6-2 or TRBV6-3 and TRBJ2-1, with TRBD2 matching over 9 bases. The CDR3 spans 15 residues. The germline V gene has CDR1 MNHEY and CDR2 SVGEGT. Trimming took 6 bases from V and 6 from J; bases not matched to a gene: 9. The CDR3 reads CASRFPQRGVNEQFF. The CDR3 DNA sequence: TGTGCCAGCAGGTTCCCCCAGCGGGGGGTCAATGAGCAGTTCTTC.

Only a few counts were recorded for this clonotype. The chain joins TRBV20-1 to TRBJ2-1; 12 bases map to TRBD1. With V trimmed by 6 bases and J by 7 bases, 4 bases remained unmatched. CDR1 and CDR2 from the germline V gene are DFQATT and SNEGSKA (reference sequence). The length of the CDR3 is 13 residues. The CDR3 DNA sequence: TGCAGTGCAGGGGACAGGGGGCTTAATGAGCAGTTCTTC. Its protein product is CSAGDRGLNEQFF.

In this sample, this clonotype turned up many times. This chain joins TRBV11-2 and TRBJ1-2, with no clear D. The CDR3 is 13 amino acids. V dropped 1 base and J dropped 6 bases, with 9 bases sitting between them. The germline CDR1 and CDR2 sequences are SGHAT and FQNNGV. Here the CDR3 DNA reads TGTGCCAGCAGCTTAGGGACCGGGGATGGCTACACCTTC. Translation gives CASSLGTGDGYTF. Drawing the rest from reference TRBV11-2 and TRBJ1-2, the complete variable domain is EAGVAQSPRYKIIEKRQSVAFWCNPISGHATLYWYQQILGQGPKLLIQFQNNGVVDDSQLPKDRFSAERLKGVDSTLKIQPAKLEDSAVYLCASSLGTGDGYTFGSGTRLTVV.

V is TRBV6-2 or TRBV6-3 and J is TRBJ2-1; no clear D. Trimming took 5 bases from V and 0 from J, leaving 11 bases between them. The CDR3 has 15 amino acids. CDR1 is MNHEY, CDR2 SVGEGT, per germline. CDR3 residues: CASSPSMSSYNEQFF. In nucleotides, the CDR3 is TGTGCCAGCAGTCCAAGTATGAGCTCCTACAATGAGCAGTTCTTC.

This sequence joins TRBV5-1 and TRBJ1-2, with D perhaps matching TRBD1 (5 bases). Trimming removed 3 bases from V and 1 base from J, with 13 bases in between. The CDR3 is made up of 15 amino acids. CDR1 and CDR2 from the germline V gene are SGHRS and YFSETQ. The CDR3 sequence is CASSSLQGVNYGYTF. CDR3 coding DNA: TGCGCCAGCAGCTCTCTTCAGGGAGTTAACTATGGCTACACCTTC.

The chain uses TRBV6-2 or TRBV6-3 and TRBJ2-1; no firm D call. From germline, CDR1 is MNHEY and CDR2 SVGEGT. The CDR3 length is 14 residues. With 2 bases removed from V and 9 bases from J, the gap between germline ends came to 14 bases. The DNA of the CDR3 is TGTGCCAGCAGTTACAGGGCCCAAGCAGTTGAGCAGTTCTTC. It yields the protein CASSYRAQAVEQFF.

The chain links TRBV9 to TRBJ1-3, with D possibly TRBD1 on 5 matching bases. This CDR3 contains 15 residues. In germline, CDR1 is SGDLS, CDR2 YYNGEE. V was shortened by 4 bases and J by 4 bases, with 15 bases between the two germline ends. CDR3 loop: CASSSGREYGNTIYF. Here the CDR3 DNA reads TGTGCCAGCAGCTCCGGCAGGGAGTACGGAAACACCATATATTTT.

The chain combines TRBV6-2 or TRBV6-3 with TRBJ1-2; unclear D gene. CDR1 is MNHEY and CDR2 is SVGEGT in the germline V gene. The CDR3 is 15 amino acids. Deletions cut 2 bases from V and 4 bases from J, with 14 bases between. The CDR3 reads CASSYTEGRRYGYTF. CDR3 nucleotides: TGTGCCAGCAGTTACACGGAGGGCAGACGCTATGGCTACACCTTC.

This clonotype has just a few counts. The V and J genes are TRBV29-1 and TRBJ2-7; 8 bases align to TRBD1. The CDR3 spans 13 residues. The germline gives CDR1 SQVTM, CDR2 ANQGSEA. V dropped 6 bases and J dropped 2; count of bases not matched to a gene: 6. As DNA, the CDR3 is TGCAGCGTGATCGACAGGGGTGCCTACGAGCAGTACGTC. The encoded protein is CSVIDRGAYEQYV.

This chain uses TRBV7-3 with TRBJ2-3; 14 positions agree with TRBD2. Germline CDR1 and CDR2: SGHTA and FQGTGA. The ends lost 4 bases at V and 0 bases at J; junction bases unmatched: 6. The CDR3 extends over 18 amino acids. CDR3 residues: CASSSGLAGATSTDTQYF. CDR3 in DNA: TGTGCCAGCAGCTCGGGACTAGCGGGGGCGACTAGCACAGATACGCAGTATTTT.

V usage is TRBV20-1 and J usage is TRBJ2-2; no reliable D call. The length of the CDR3 is 13 residues. Deletions cut 3 bases from V and 1 base from J, with 6 bases between. The germline gives CDR1 DFQATT, CDR2 SNEGSKA (reference sequence). CDR3 bases: TGCAGTGCTAGTGCCGAGAACACCGGGGAGCTGTTTTTT. This codes for CSASAENTGELFF.

This clonotype appeared a few times. The genes are TRBV6-5 and TRBJ2-7; 11 bases are a match to TRBD1. Trimming at V came to 6 bases and at J to 4 bases, leaving 8 bases not matched to a gene. From germline, CDR1 is MNHEY and CDR2 SVGAGI. The CDR3 contains 15 residues. CDR3: CASRTGTGGGYEQYF. In nucleotides, the CDR3 is TGTGCCAGCAGAACCGGGACAGGGGGTGGGTACGAGCAGTACTTC.

The chain combines TRBV6-2 or TRBV6-3 with TRBJ2-2; perhaps D is TRBD1 or TRBD2 (5 bases each). Per the germline V gene, CDR1 is MNHEY and CDR2 is SVGEGT. The V end lost 7 bases, the J end lost 3 bases, and 18 bases lay between the germline ends. The CDR3 runs 16 residues. This chain's CDR3 is CASNEGPLSYTGELFF. The CDR3 DNA follows: TGTGCCAGCAACGAGGGACCCCTTTCATACACCGGGGAGCTGTTTTTT.

The V gene is TRBV7-8, the J gene TRBJ2-1; TRBD2 might be the D (5 bases). The germline V and J ends were trimmed by 5 bases and 0 bases, with 17 bases remaining between them. The V gene's germline CDR1 is SGHVS and CDR2 FQNEAQ. The CDR3 has 17 residues. The CDR3 is CASSLLGEWRSYNEQFF. The CDR3 nucleotides are TGTGCCAGCAGCCTACTCGGGGAATGGCGCTCCTACAATGAGCAGTTCTTC.

The V and J genes are TRBV29-1 and TRBJ2-7; TRBD1 agrees at 9 bases. The CDR3 totals 16 residues. J gave up 1 base and V 1 base, and 8 bases lay outside the gene matches. CDR1 is SQVTM and CDR2 is ANQGSEA in the germline V gene. The CDR3 protein is CSVEGAGTGISYEQYF. CDR3 coding DNA: TGCAGCGTTGAAGGGGCTGGGACAGGGATTTCCTACGAGCAGTACTTC.

The gene calls are TRBV11-2 and TRBJ2-7; D is ambiguous. CDR3 length: 12 amino acids. V lost 5 bases and J 7 bases, leaving 12 bases between the germline ends. From germline, CDR1 is SGHAT and CDR2 FQNNGV. The CDR3 loop is CASSHNGLEQYV. In DNA form, the CDR3 reads TGTGCCAGCAGCCACAACGGCCTAGAGCAGTACGTC.

This clonotype was observed many times. This chain connects TRBV15 to TRBJ2-2; D unclear. CDR1 and CDR2 (germline): LNHNV, YYDKDF (reference sequence). The V and J ends lost 3 bases and 1 base respectively, with 3 bases between them. This CDR3 is built from 13 residues. The CDR3, as DNA: TGTGCCACCAGCAGCCTGAACACCGGGGAGCTGTTTTTT. This encodes CATSSLNTGELFF. The complete variable domain, with remaining parts taken from reference TRBV15 and TRBJ2-2, reads DAMVIQNPRYQVTQFGKPVTLSCSQTLNHNVMYWYQQKSSQAPKLLFHYYDKDFNNEADTPDNFQSRRPNTSFCFLDIRSPGLGDTAMYLCATSSLNTGELFFGEGSRLTVL.

By its share, this clonotype is medium-sized. The chain links TRBV6-4 to TRBJ2-1, with 10 bases that match TRBD2. V shed 4 bases and J 2 bases; nucleotides not matched to a gene: 2. Germline assignment: CDR1 MRHNA and CDR2 SNTAGT. CDR3 length: 15 residues. The CDR3 sequence: CASSGTSGTYNEQFF. The DNA for the CDR3 is TGTGCCAGCAGTGGGACTAGCGGAACCTACAATGAGCAGTTCTTC.

V usage is TRBV6-6 and J usage is TRBJ1-1, with D possibly matching TRBD1 (5 bases). CDR3 length: 15 amino acids. Germline lookup yields CDR1 MNHNY and CDR2 SVGAGI (reference sequence). Trimming shortened V by 4 bases and J by 4 bases, and 16 bases separated the two germline ends. The CDR3 coding sequence is TGTGCCAGCAGTTCCGTTCGGGGGGAGATCACTGAAGCTTTCTTT. It specifies CASSSVRGEITEAFF.

This clonotype was picked up a small number of times. This sequence joins TRBV5-1 and TRBJ1-6; 7 positions agree with TRBD1. The V and J ends lost 0 bases and 4 bases, in that order; junction bases with no gene match: 4. Germline V gene lookup returns CDR1 SGHRS and CDR2 YFSETQ. The CDR3 is 16 amino acids. Here the CDR3 DNA reads TGCGCCAGCAGCTTGGAAGGGGGCCGGTATAATTCACCCCTCCACTTT. It translates to CASSLEGGRYNSPLHF.

This clonotype was seen a single time. The rearrangement uses TRBV6-1 and TRBJ1-1; no clear D gene. This CDR3 comprises 14 residues. Trimming shortened V by 6 bases and J by 4 bases, and 15 bases separated the two germline ends. Germline V lookup: CDR1 MNHNS, CDR2 SASEGT. CDR3 loop: CASSNGGVLTEAFF. Here the CDR3 DNA reads TGTGCCAGCAGCAACGGTGGGGTCCTCACTGAAGCTTTCTTT.

A few counts support this clonotype. A junction end diverges from the germline sequence, so it may reflect a read error. J is TRBJ2-7 and V is TRBV11-2; TRBD2 matches at 10 bases. The CDR3 totals 14 residues. Per the germline V gene, CDR1 is SGHAT and CDR2 is FQNNGV. CDR3 DNA sequence: TGTGCCAGCAGCCTAGAGCGGGGGGGACACGAGCAGTACTTC. Protein: CASSLERGGHEQYF.

This clonotype was observed many times. The chain uses TRBV4-3 and TRBJ2-3; either TRBD1 or TRBD2 may fit D (5 bases each). Germline V gene sequence: CDR1 LGHNA, CDR2 YSLEER. The CDR3 is 16 amino acids. V dropped 3 bases and J dropped 0 bases, with 13 bases sitting between them. In DNA form, the CDR3 reads TGCGCCAGCAGCCAGTCCGGGACGGCAAGCACAGATACGCAGTATTTT. This gives the protein CASSQSGTASTDTQYF.

This clonotype was observed a few times. The chain links TRBV19 to TRBJ2-1; the D gene is possibly TRBD1 (6 bases). Germline V gene sequence: CDR1 LNHDA, CDR2 SQIVND (reference sequence). Trimming took off 8 bases at V and 8 bases at J, with 10 bases between the two ends. The CDR3 runs to 11 residues. The CDR3 DNA follows: TGTGCCAGTCGCCAGGGGTATGAGCAGTTCTTC. This encodes CASRQGYEQFF.

This clonotype is deemed medium-sized. The chain joins TRBV7-9 to TRBJ2-1; D is unresolved. V lost 1 base, J lost 5 bases, and 12 bases lay in between. The CDR3 has 15 amino acids. The germline CDR1 and CDR2 sequences are SEHNR and FQNEAQ (reference sequence). The CDR3: CASSLVAIRDNEQFF. DNA for the CDR3: TGTGCCAGCAGCTTAGTGGCGATTAGGGACAATGAGCAGTTCTTC.